Below are 4 T cell receptor beta chains sequenced from a single sample in a study of cytomegalovirus exposure and HLA in healthy donors. In the PCR, 60 Vbeta and 13 Jbeta primers were used. Libraries were prepared by immunoSEQ multiplex PCR; TCRdb keeps only in-frame clonotypes and omits some of them. The sample comprises roughly 200,000 clones, 65% to 80% of which are singletons, and less than 2% rests with the top ten. Sequenced sample: PBMCs. The receptors originated from a man aged 45-60 years in good health and CMV-seronegative.

The chain recombines TRBV6-5 with TRBJ2-2; 9 nucleotides line up with TRBD2. The germline V gene has CDR1 MNHEY and CDR2 SVGAGI. This CDR3 contains 16 residues. V dropped 3 bases and J dropped 4; count of bases not matched to a gene: 6. The CDR3 nucleotides are TGTGCCAGCAGTTATGGACTAGCGAGATCCACCGGGGAGCTGTTTTTT. This sequence encodes CASSYGLARSTGELFF.

This clone was found a few times. V usage is TRBV7-8 and J usage is TRBJ2-1; no clear D. This CDR3 contains 11 residues. V lost 3 bases and J lost 14, with 11 bases in between. The germline V gene encodes CDR1 SGHVS and CDR2 FQNEAQ. The CDR3 region has the DNA TGTGCCAGCAGCTTGGGCAAAAAGGAGTTCTTC. It specifies CASSLGKKEFF.

The genes are TRBV18 and TRBJ1-1, with D possibly matching TRBD1 (5 bases). CDR3 length: 15 residues. V was trimmed by 2 bases and J by 5 bases, leaving 15 bases between them. Per germline, CDR1 KGHSH and CDR2 LQKENI. The CDR3: CASSPDRGSNTEAFF. The CDR3, as DNA: TGTGCCAGCTCACCAGACCGGGGGTCAAATACTGAAGCTTTCTTT.

V usage is TRBV5-1 and J usage is TRBJ1-1; a weak D match, TRBD1 (5 bases). The germline gives CDR1 SGHRS, CDR2 YFSETQ. The CDR3 totals 13 residues. V was clipped by 5 bases and J by 1 base, with 9 bases between them. DNA for the CDR3: TGCGCCAGCAGGGCAGGGTGGAACACTGAAGCTTTCTTT. Its translation is CASRAGWNTEAFF.